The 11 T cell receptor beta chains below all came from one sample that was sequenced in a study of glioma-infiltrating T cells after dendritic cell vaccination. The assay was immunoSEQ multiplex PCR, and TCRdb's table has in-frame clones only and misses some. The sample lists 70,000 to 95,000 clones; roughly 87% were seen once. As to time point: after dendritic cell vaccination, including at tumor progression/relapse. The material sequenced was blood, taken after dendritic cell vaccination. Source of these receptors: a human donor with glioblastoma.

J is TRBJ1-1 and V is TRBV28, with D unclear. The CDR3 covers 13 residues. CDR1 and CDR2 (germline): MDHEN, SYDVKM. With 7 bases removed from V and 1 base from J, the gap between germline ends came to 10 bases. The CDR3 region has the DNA TGTGCCAGCAAAGGAGCGACGAACACTGAAGCTTTCTTT. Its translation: CASKGATNTEAFF.

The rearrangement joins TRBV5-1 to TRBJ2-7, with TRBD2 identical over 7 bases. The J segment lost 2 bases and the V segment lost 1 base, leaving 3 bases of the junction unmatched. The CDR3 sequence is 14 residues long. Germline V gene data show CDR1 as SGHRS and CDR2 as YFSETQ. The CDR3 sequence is CASSLYGGTYEQYF. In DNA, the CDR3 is TGCGCCAGCAGCTTGTACGGGGGGACCTACGAGCAGTACTTC.

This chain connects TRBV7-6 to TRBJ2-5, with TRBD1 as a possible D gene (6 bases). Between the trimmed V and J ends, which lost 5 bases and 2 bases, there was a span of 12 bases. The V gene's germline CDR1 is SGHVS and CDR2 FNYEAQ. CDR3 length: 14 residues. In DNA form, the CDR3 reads TGTGCCAGCAGCCAAGTGGACAGACAAGAGACCCAGTACTTC. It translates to CASSQVDRQETQYF. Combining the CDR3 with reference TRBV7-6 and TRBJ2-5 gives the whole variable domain GAGVSQSPRYKVTKRGQDVALRCDPISGHVSLYWYRQALGQGPEFLTYFNYEAQQDKSGLPNDRFSAERPEGSISTLTIQRTEQRDSAMYRCASSQVDRQETQYFGPGTRLLVL.

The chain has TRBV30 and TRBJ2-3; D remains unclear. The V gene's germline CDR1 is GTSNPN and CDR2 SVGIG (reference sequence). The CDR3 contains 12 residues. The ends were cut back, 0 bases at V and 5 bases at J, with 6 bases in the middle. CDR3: CAWSVARDTQYF. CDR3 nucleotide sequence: TGTGCCTGGAGTGTAGCGAGAGATACGCAGTATTTT.

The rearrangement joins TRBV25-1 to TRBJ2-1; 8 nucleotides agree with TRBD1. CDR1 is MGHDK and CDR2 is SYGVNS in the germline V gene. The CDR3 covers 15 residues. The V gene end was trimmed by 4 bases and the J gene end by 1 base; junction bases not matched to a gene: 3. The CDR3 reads CASSGNRGSYNEQFF. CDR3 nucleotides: TGTGCCAGCAGTGGCAACAGGGGGTCCTACAATGAGCAGTTCTTC.

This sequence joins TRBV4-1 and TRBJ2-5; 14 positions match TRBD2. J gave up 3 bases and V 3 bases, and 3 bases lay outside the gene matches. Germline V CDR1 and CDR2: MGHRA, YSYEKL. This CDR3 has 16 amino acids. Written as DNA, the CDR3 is TGCGCCAGCAGCCAGGGACTAGCGGGGGATAAAGAGACCCAGTACTTC. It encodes CASSQGLAGDKETQYF.

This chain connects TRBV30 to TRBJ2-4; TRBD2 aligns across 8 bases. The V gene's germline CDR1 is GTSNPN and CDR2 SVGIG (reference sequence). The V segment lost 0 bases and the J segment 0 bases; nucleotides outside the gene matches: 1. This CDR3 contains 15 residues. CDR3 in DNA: TGTGCCTGGAGTGTCACTAGCGGAGCCAAAAACATTCAGTACTTC. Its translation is CAWSVTSGAKNIQYF.

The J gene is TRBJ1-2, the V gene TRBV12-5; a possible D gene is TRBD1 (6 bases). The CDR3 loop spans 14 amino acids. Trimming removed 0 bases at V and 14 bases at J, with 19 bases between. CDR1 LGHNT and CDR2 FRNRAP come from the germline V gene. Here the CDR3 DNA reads TGTGCTAGTGGTTTGGTACCCGGCCCACAGGGTAGGACCTTC. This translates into CASGLVPGPQGRTF.

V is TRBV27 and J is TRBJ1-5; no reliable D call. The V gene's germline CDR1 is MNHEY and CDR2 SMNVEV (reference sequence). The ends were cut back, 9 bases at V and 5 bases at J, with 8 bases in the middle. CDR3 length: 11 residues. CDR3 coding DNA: TGTGCCAGTGGTCTAGATCAGCCCCAGCATTTT. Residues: CASGLDQPQHF.

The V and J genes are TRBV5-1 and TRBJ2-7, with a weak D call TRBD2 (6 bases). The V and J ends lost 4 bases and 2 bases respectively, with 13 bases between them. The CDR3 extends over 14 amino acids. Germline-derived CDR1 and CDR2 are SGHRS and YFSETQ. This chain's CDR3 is CASSTWGRTYEQYF. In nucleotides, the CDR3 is TGCGCCAGCAGCACCTGGGGGAGGACCTACGAGCAGTACTTC.

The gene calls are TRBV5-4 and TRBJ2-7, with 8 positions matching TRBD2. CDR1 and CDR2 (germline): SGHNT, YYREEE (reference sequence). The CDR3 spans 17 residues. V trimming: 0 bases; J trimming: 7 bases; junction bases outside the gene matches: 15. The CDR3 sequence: CASSLGAFSGSLGEQYF. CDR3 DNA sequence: TGTGCCAGCAGCTTGGGGGCCTTCAGCGGGAGTCTAGGAGAGCAGTACTTC.